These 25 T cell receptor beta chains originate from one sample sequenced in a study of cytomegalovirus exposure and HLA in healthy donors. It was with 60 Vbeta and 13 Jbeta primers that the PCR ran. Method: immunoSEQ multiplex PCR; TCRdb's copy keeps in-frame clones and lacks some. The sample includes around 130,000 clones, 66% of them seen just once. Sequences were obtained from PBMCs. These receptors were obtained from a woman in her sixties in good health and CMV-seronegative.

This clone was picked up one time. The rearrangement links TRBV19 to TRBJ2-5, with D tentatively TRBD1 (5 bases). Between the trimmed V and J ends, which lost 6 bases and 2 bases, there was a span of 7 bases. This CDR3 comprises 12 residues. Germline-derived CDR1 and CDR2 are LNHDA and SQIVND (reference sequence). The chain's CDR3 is CASRTEQETQYF. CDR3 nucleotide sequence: TGTGCCAGTAGGACAGAGCAAGAGACCCAGTACTTC.

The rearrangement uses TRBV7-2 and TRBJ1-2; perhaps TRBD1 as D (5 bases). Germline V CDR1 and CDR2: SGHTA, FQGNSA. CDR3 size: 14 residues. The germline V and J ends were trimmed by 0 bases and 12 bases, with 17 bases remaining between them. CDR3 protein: CASSLAGRVSKNTF. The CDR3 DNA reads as TGTGCCAGCAGCTTAGCAGGCAGGGTTTCTAAAAACACCTTC.

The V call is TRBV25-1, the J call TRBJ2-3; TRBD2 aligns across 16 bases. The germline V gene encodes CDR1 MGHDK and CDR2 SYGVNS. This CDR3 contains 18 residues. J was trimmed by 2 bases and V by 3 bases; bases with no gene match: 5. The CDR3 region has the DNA TGTGCCAGCAGTGACGGGACTAGCGGGAGGGCCTCCACAGATACGCAGTATTTT. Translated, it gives CASSDGTSGRASTDTQYF.

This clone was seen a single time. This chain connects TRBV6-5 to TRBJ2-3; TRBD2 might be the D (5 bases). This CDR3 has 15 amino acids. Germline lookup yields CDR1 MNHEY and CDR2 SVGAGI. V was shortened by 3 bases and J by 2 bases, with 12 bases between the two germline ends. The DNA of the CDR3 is TGTGCCAGCAGTTATGCCAGCGGCTACACAGATACGCAGTATTTT. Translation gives CASSYASGYTDTQYF.

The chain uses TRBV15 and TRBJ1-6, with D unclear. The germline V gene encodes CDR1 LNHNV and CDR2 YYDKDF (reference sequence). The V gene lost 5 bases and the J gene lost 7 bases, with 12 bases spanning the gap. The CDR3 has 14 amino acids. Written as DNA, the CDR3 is TGTGCCACCAGCGCCGGGATCCTGAATTCACCCCTCCACTTT. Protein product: CATSAGILNSPLHF.

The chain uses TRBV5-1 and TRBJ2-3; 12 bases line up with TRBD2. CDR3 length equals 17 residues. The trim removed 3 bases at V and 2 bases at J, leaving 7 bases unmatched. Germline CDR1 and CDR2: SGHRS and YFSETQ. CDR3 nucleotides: TGCGCCAGCAGCTCTGGACTAGCGGGGCCTAACACAGATACGCAGTATTTT. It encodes CASSSGLAGPNTDTQYF.

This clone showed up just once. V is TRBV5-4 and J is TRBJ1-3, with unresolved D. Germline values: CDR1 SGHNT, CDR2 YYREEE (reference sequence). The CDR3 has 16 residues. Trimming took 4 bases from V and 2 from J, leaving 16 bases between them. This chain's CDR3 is CASSPGHRGTGNTIYF. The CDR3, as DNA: TGTGCCAGCAGCCCTGGTCACCGCGGGACTGGAAACACCATATATTTT. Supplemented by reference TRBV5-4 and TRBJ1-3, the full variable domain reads ETGVTQSPTHLIKTRGQQVTLRCSSQSGHNTVSWYQQALGQGPQFIFQYYREEENGRGNFPPRFSGLQFPNYSSELNVNALELDDSALYLCASSPGHRGTGNTIYFGEGSWLTVV.

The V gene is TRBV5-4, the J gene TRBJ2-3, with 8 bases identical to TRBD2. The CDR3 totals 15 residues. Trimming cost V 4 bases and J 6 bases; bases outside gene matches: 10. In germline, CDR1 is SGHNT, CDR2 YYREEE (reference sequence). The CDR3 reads CASSRAAGVGDTQYF. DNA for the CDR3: TGTGCCAGCAGCCGGGCAGCGGGAGTTGGTGATACGCAGTATTTT.

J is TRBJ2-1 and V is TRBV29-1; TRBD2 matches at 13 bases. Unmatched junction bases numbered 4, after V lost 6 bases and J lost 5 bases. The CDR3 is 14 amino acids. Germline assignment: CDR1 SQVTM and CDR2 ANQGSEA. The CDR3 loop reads CSVGTSGAHNEQFF. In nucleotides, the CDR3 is TGCAGCGTGGGGACTAGCGGGGCCCACAATGAGCAGTTCTTC.

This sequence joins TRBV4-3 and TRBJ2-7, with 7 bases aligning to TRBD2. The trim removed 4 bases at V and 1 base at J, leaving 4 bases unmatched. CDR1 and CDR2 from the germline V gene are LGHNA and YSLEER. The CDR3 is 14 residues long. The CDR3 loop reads CASSPSGISYEQYF. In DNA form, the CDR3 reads TGCGCCAGCAGCCCGAGCGGGATTTCCTACGAGCAGTACTTC.

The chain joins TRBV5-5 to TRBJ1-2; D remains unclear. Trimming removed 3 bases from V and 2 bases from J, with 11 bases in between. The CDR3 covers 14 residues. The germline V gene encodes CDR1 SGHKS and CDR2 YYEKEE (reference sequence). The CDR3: CASSSPGTNYGYTF. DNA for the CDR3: TGTGCCAGCAGCTCGCCAGGAACGAACTATGGCTACACCTTC.

In DNA, the CDR3 is TGTGCCAGCAGTTTAACTAGCGGGGGAGGGAATGAGCAGTTCTTC. Translating gives CASSLTSGGGNEQFF. This chain links TRBV27 with TRBJ2-1; 11 nucleotides align to TRBD2. Germline CDR1 is MNHEY and CDR2 is SMNVEV (reference sequence). The CDR3 has 15 residues. Trimming took 2 bases from V and 7 from J; bases not matched to a gene: 4.

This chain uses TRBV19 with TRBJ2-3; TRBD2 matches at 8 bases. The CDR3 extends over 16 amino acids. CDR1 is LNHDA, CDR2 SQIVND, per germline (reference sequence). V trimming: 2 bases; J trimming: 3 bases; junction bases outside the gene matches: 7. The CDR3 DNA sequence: TGTGCCAGTAGTATACGAGCGGGAGTTATGACAGATACGCAGTATTTT. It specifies CASSIRAGVMTDTQYF.

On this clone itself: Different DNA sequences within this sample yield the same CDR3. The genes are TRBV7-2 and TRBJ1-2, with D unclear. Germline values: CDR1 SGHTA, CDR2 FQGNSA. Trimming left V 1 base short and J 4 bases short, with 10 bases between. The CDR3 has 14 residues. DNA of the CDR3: TGTGCCAGCAGCTTAGGTGGCTCGTTCTATGGCTACACCTTC. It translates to CASSLGGSFYGYTF.

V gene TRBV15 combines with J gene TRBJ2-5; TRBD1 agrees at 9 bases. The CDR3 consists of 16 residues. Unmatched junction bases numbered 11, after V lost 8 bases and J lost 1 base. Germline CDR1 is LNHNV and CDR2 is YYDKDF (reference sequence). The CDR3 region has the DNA TGTGCCACCTCGGACAGGGGACTCCCTACCCAAGAGACCCAGTACTTC. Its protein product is CATSDRGLPTQETQYF.

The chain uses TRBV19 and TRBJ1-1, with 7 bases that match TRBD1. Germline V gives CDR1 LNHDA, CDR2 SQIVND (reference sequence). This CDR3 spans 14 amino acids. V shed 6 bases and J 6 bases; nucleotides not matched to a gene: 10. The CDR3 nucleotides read TGTGCCAGTAGCCAAGGGGGCGAGTGGCCTGAAGCTTTCTTT. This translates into CASSQGGEWPEAFF. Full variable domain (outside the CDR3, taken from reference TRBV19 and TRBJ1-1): DGGITQSPKYLFRKEGQNVTLSCEQNLNHDAMYWYRQDPGQGLRLIYYSQIVNDFQKGDIAEGYSVSREKKESFPLTVTSAQKNPTAFYLCASSQGGEWPEAFFGQGTRLTVV.

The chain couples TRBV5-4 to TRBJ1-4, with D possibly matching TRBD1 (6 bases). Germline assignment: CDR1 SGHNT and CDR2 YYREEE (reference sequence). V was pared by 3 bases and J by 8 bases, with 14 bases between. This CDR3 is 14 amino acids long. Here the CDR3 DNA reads TGTGCCAGCAGCTCGAGGGGGGGAAGCGAAAAACTGTTTTTT. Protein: CASSSRGGSEKLFF.

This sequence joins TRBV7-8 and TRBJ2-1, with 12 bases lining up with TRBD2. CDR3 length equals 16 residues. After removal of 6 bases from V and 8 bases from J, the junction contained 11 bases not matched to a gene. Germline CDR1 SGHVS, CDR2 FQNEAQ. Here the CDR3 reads CASRPKLAGGNHEQFF. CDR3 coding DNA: TGTGCCAGCAGACCCAAACTAGCGGGGGGCAACCATGAGCAGTTCTTC.

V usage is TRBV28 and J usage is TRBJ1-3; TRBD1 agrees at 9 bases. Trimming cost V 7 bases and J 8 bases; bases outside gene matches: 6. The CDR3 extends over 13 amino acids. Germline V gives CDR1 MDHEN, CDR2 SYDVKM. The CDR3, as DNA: TGTGCCAGCATCCCGACAGGGGGATACACCATATATTTT. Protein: CASIPTGGYTIYF.

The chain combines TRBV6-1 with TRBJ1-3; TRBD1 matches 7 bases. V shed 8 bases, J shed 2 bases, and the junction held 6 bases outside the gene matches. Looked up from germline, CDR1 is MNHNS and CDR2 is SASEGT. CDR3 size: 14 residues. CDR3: CASLRGEAGNTIYF. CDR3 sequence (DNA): TGTGCCAGCCTCAGGGGGGAGGCTGGAAACACCATATATTTT.

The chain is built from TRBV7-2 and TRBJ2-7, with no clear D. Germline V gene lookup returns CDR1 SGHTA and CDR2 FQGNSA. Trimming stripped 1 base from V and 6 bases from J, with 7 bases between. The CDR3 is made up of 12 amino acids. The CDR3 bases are TGTGCCAGCAGCTTAGATTGGAGCGAGCAGTACTTC. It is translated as CASSLDWSEQYF.

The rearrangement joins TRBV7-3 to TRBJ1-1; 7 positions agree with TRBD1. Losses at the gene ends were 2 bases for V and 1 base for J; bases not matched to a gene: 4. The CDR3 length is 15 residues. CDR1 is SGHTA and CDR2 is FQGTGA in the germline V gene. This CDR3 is CASSLLAGGNTEAFF. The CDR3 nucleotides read TGTGCCAGCAGCTTACTGGCAGGGGGGAACACTGAAGCTTTCTTT.

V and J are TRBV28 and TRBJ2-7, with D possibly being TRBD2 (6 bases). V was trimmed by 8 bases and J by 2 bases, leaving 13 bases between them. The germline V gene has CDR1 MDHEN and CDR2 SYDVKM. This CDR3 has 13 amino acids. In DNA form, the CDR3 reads TGTGCCAGCGGGGTCGGGGGAACCTACGAGCAGTACTTC. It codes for CASGVGGTYEQYF.

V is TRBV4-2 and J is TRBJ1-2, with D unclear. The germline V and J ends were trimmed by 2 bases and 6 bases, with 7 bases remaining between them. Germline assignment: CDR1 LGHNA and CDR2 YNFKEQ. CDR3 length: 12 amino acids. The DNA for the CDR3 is TGTGCCAGCAGCCAACCTACCGATGGCTACACCTTC. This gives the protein CASSQPTDGYTF.

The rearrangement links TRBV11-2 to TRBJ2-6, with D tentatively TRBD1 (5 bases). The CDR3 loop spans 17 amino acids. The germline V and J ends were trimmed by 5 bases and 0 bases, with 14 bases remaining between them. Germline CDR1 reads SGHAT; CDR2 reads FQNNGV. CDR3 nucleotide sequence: TGTGCCAGCAGCGTTAGAAGACAGAGCTCTGGGGCCAACGTCCTGACTTTC. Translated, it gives CASSVRRQSSGANVLTF.